These 23 T cell receptor beta chains were sequenced from one sample in a study of T-cell reconstitution after alpha-beta-depleted transplantation in children. During its preparation, the TCRbeta library received unique molecular identifiers. TCRdb re-analysed the PCR reads in MiXCR, keeping a single row per CDR3 protein. The sample lists 150,000 to 200,000 distinct CDR3 sequences; over 5.5% were seen once. Sequencing used PBMCs from the stem cell graft donor, obtained from the stem cell graft. Receptor source: a human donor who donated a stem cell graft to a child with Wiskott-Aldrich syndrome.

This clonotype was seen repeatedly, ten times or more. The chain is built from TRBV11-2 and TRBJ2-5, with 12 bases identical to TRBD1. V trimming: 3 bases; J trimming: 3 bases; junction bases outside the gene matches: 11. In germline, CDR1 is SGHAT, CDR2 FQNNGV. The CDR3 spans 18 residues. The CDR3 DNA reads TGTGCCAGCAGCTTGGGGACAGGGGGCTTCGGGGGAGAAGAGACCCAGTACTTC. Translated: CASSLGTGGFGGEETQYF.

This clonotype was found many times. CDR3 nucleotides: TGCGCCAGCAGCTTGGTATCCAGCAATTCACCCCTCCACTTT. Translated, it gives CASSLVSSNSPLHF. The V call is TRBV5-1, the J call TRBJ1-6; no firm D call. Deletions cut 0 bases from V and 7 bases from J, with 8 bases between. The CDR3 has 14 amino acids. Germline V gene sequence: CDR1 SGHRS, CDR2 YFSETQ.

This clonotype was observed many times. V gene TRBV12-3 or TRBV12-4 combines with J gene TRBJ2-3; D unresolved. The V end was cut by 4 bases, the J end by 1 base, with 12 bases between. CDR3 length equals 15 residues. CDR3 in DNA: TGTGCCAGCAGTTCGACTGGTAAACGCACAGATACGCAGTATTTT. It specifies CASSSTGKRTDTQYF.

This clonotype was counted only a few times. The chain's CDR3 is CASSQANQDTEAFF. In DNA, the CDR3 is TGTGCCAGCAGCCAAGCCAATCAAGACACTGAAGCTTTCTTT. The chain joins TRBV3-1 to TRBJ1-1, with D unresolved. CDR3 size: 14 residues. V was shortened by 1 base and J by 3 bases, with 9 bases between the two germline ends. CDR1 and CDR2 from the germline V gene are LGHDT and YNNKEL (reference sequence).

The chain employs TRBV20-1 and TRBJ1-5; D unresolved. Per germline, CDR1 DFQATT and CDR2 SNEGSKA (reference sequence). The CDR3 runs to 14 residues. V was clipped by 3 bases and J by 5 bases, with 14 bases between them. In DNA, the CDR3 is TGCAGTGCTAGGCGACATGAAAGAGATCAGCCCCAGCATTTT. Protein product: CSARRHERDQPQHF.

This clonotype was seen a few times. This chain uses TRBV7-8 with TRBJ2-1, with 10 bases fitting TRBD1. Germline V gene data show CDR1 as SGHVS and CDR2 as FQNEAQ. V trimming: 2 bases; J trimming: 11 bases; junction bases outside the gene matches: 12. There are 16 residues in the CDR3. The CDR3, as DNA: TGTGCCAGCAGCTTAAAGTGGGACAGGGGTTTTTTGAAGCAGTTCTTC. This encodes CASSLKWDRGFLKQFF. Variable domain in full (rest from reference TRBV7-8 and TRBJ2-1): GAGVSQSPRYKVAKRGQDVALRCDPISGHVSLFWYQQALGQGPEFLTYFQNEAQLDKSGLPSDRFFAERPEGSVSTLKIQRTQQEDSAVYLCASSLKWDRGFLKQFFGPGTRLTVL.

The table lists this clonotype with many counts. The V gene is TRBV29-1, the J gene TRBJ2-7, with D possibly being TRBD1 (5 bases). V lost 4 bases to trimming and J lost 2 bases, with 6 bases between them. This CDR3 is built from 11 residues. CDR1 and CDR2 from the germline V gene are SQVTM and ANQGSEA. CDR3 sequence (DNA): TGCAGCGTTGGGACAACCTACGAGCAGTACTTC. Protein sequence: CSVGTTYEQYF.

This clonotype was observed many times. The CDR3 region is CASSPYETAASPLHF. The CDR3 DNA is TGTGCCAGCAGTCCCTACGAGACAGCGGCTTCACCCCTCCACTTT. The rearrangement joins TRBV25-1 to TRBJ1-6; a weak D match, TRBD1 (5 bases). This CDR3 comprises 15 residues. The ends were cut back, 5 bases at V and 9 bases at J, with 17 bases in the middle. CDR1 MGHDK and CDR2 SYGVNS come from the germline V gene.

The rearrangement joins TRBV9 to TRBJ2-1; TRBD2 matches 7 bases. J gave up 7 bases and V 0 bases, and 7 bases lay outside the gene matches. The germline V gene encodes CDR1 SGDLS and CDR2 YYNGEE. CDR3 size: 15 residues. The CDR3 DNA reads as TGTGCCAGCAGCGTAGATCTCGCGGGAGTGAATGAGCAGTTCTTC. Its protein product is CASSVDLAGVNEQFF.

A single count supports this clonotype. The CDR3 DNA sequence: TGCGCCAGCAGCCCTGCGACCGGACTAGCGGGAGGATCCAATGAGCAGTTCTTC. Translated: CASSPATGLAGGSNEQFF. The rearrangement joins TRBV4-3 to TRBJ2-1; TRBD2 matches at 14 bases. CDR1 LGHNA and CDR2 YSLEER come from the germline V gene. The CDR3 has 18 residues. Germline trimming cut 4 bases from V and 6 bases from J; bases unmatched to any gene: 11.

The genes are TRBV29-1 and TRBJ1-2, with no clear D. There are 12 residues in the CDR3. CDR1 SQVTM and CDR2 ANQGSEA come from the germline V gene. V lost 3 bases and J 5 bases, leaving 10 bases between the germline ends. The CDR3 protein is CSVDLGLYGYTF. CDR3 sequence (DNA): TGCAGCGTTGATCTCGGATTATATGGCTACACCTTC.

The chain carries TRBV7-6 and TRBJ2-5; 7 nucleotides agree with TRBD1. There are 16 residues in the CDR3. J was trimmed by 5 bases and V by 5 bases; bases with no gene match: 14. Germline V lookup: CDR1 SGHVS, CDR2 FNYEAQ. The CDR3 region has the DNA TGTGCCAGCAGCCGAGAGACAGGGACGGAGTTTGAGACCCAGTACTTC. This sequence encodes CASSRETGTEFETQYF.

Many counts were recorded for this clonotype. The chain carries TRBV30 and TRBJ2-7, with no clear D. The V gene lost 0 bases and the J gene lost 2 bases, with 11 bases spanning the gap. Germline assignment: CDR1 GTSNPN and CDR2 SVGIG (reference sequence). CDR3 size: 14 residues. The DNA of the CDR3 is TGTGCCTGGAGTGTAGTAGGCTCTACCTACGAGCAGTACTTC. This gives the protein CAWSVVGSTYEQYF.

This clonotype was seen at least ten times. This rearrangement joins TRBV4-3 to TRBJ2-7; D may be TRBD2 (5 bases). The germline V gene has CDR1 LGHNA and CDR2 YSLEER. The V end was cut by 2 bases, the J end by 4 bases, with 18 bases between. CDR3 length equals 16 residues. Here the CDR3 reads CASSQILGGEDYEQYF. Here the CDR3 DNA reads TGCGCCAGCAGCCAAATACTAGGAGGAGAGGATTACGAGCAGTACTTC.

The chain couples TRBV18 to TRBJ1-4, with a possible D match to TRBD1 (5 bases). The length of the CDR3 is 16 residues. CDR1 is KGHSH, CDR2 LQKENI, per germline. Trimming left V 5 bases short and J 0 bases short, with 13 bases between. The CDR3 nucleotides read TGTGCCAGCTCATCCGGAGTCAGGGCAACTAATGAAAAACTGTTTTTT. This codes for CASSSGVRATNEKLFF.

The chain has TRBV9 and TRBJ2-7; 10 positions match TRBD1. The CDR3 sequence is 15 residues long. The junction had 6 bases not matched to a gene; V was cut back by 2 bases and J by 4 bases. The V gene's germline CDR1 is SGDLS and CDR2 YYNGEE. CDR3 nucleotides: TGTGCCAGCAGCGTCCGACAGGGGGCGGGTTACGAGCAGTACTTC. It specifies CASSVRQGAGYEQYF.

This clonotype appeared a few times. The chain is built from TRBV18 and TRBJ2-1; tentatively, D is TRBD1 (6 bases). CDR1 is KGHSH and CDR2 is LQKENI in the germline V gene. CDR3 length: 15 amino acids. The V end lost 4 bases, the J end lost 1 base, and 11 bases lay between the germline ends. The CDR3 bases are TGTGCCAGCTCACGTATGACAGGTTCCTACAATGAGCAGTTCTTC. It specifies CASSRMTGSYNEQFF.

This clonotype was observed at least ten times. The chain uses TRBV15 and TRBJ2-7; TRBD2 matches at 7 bases. Germline trimming cut 0 bases from V and 0 bases from J; bases unmatched to any gene: 11. The CDR3 is made up of 18 amino acids. Germline V gene sequence: CDR1 LNHNV, CDR2 YYDKDF (reference sequence). CDR3 protein: CATSRDHLLLADSYEQYF. The CDR3 nucleotides are TGTGCCACCAGCAGAGATCACCTCCTCCTAGCGGACTCCTACGAGCAGTACTTC. Complete variable domain (other parts from reference TRBV15 and TRBJ2-7): DAMVIQNPRYQVTQFGKPVTLSCSQTLNHNVMYWYQQKSSQAPKLLFHYYDKDFNNEADTPDNFQSRRPNTSFCFLDIRSPGLGDTAMYLCATSRDHLLLADSYEQYFGPGTRLTVT.

This clonotype was seen more than once but under ten times. This rearrangement joins TRBV7-2 to TRBJ2-6, with 8 bases that match TRBD1. CDR1 and CDR2 (germline): SGHTA, FQGNSA. CDR3 length: 15 amino acids. V trimming: 4 bases; J trimming: 3 bases; junction bases outside the gene matches: 2. The CDR3, as DNA: TGTGCCAGCAGCTGGACAGGGATTGGGGCCAACGTCCTGACTTTC. This sequence encodes CASSWTGIGANVLTF.

In this sample, this clonotype turned up many times. The chain carries TRBV12-3 or TRBV12-4 and TRBJ2-7, with 9 bases aligning to TRBD1. The V segment lost 5 bases and the J segment 2 bases; nucleotides outside the gene matches: 10. The CDR3 runs 16 residues. CDR3 DNA sequence: TGTGCCAGCAGTCCCCGGGGACAGGGTTCCACCTACGAGCAGTACTTC. This encodes CASSPRGQGSTYEQYF.

This clonotype was seen repeatedly, ten times or more. The chain recombines TRBV12-3 or TRBV12-4 with TRBJ2-7; 8 positions agree with TRBD1. The V gene end was trimmed by 6 bases and the J gene end by 2 bases; junction bases not matched to a gene: 3. The CDR3 has 13 residues. The CDR3 DNA sequence: TGTGCCAGCAGCGACAGGGGCGCCTACGAGCAGTACTTC. Protein sequence: CASSDRGAYEQYF.

This clonotype was seen repeatedly, ten times or more. This chain links TRBV7-2 with TRBJ2-7; D possibly matches TRBD1 or TRBD2 (5 bases each). Germline V CDR1 and CDR2: SGHTA, FQGNSA. There are 15 residues in the CDR3. Between the trimmed V and J ends, which lost 0 bases and 0 bases, there was a span of 9 bases. CDR3 sequence reads: CASSLAWGSSYEQYF. CDR3 nucleotides: TGTGCCAGCAGCTTAGCATGGGGGAGCTCCTACGAGCAGTACTTC.

This clonotype was detected ten times or more. The genes are TRBV20-1 and TRBJ2-5; D call uncertain. The V end was cut by 0 bases, the J end by 7 bases, with 6 bases between. There are 11 residues in the CDR3. Per germline, CDR1 DFQATT and CDR2 SNEGSKA (reference sequence). The CDR3 region has the DNA TGCAGTGCTAGAGAGGTTGTGACCCAGTACTTC. The encoded protein is CSAREVVTQYF.